This passage covers 14 T cell receptor beta chains from one sample sequenced in a study of T cells in Graves' hyperthyroidism and ophthalmopathy. Authors of the study amplified TCR beta CDR3 regions from RNA transcripts. Primed by the HTBI set, a first-round RT-PCR was run on the TCR CDR3. TCRdb processed the multiplex PCR reads anew with MiXCR; each CDR3 protein has one entry. The data contain approximately 710,000 distinct CDR3 sequences, approximately 15% of them singletons. The sequenced sample was blood. These receptors all stem from a man aged 50-60 years with Graves' hyperthyroidism.

The CDR3 loop reads CASSQTGGGELFF. As DNA, the CDR3 is TGTGCCAGCAGCCAGACAGGGGGAGGAGAACTGTTTTTT. The rearrangement links TRBV7-2 to TRBJ1-4; TRBD1 aligns across 9 bases. Trimming removed 5 bases from V and 12 bases from J; junction bases left unmatched: 7. CDR1 and CDR2 from the germline V gene are SGHTA and FQGNSA. The length of the CDR3 is 13 residues.

As to this clonotype: Since a much larger clone is just one base distant, this may be a read error. The chain joins TRBV9 to TRBJ2-1; 7 nucleotides align to TRBD2. Germline V CDR1 and CDR2: SGDLS, YYNGEE. CDR3 length equals 14 residues. CDR3 protein: CASKRAGDYNEQLF. The CDR3 bases are TGTGCCAGCAAACGGGCGGGAGACTACAATGAGCAGCTCTTC.

The table lists this clonotype with many counts. This rearrangement joins TRBV20-1 to TRBJ2-1; 7 bases fit TRBD2. J was trimmed by 1 base and V by 6 bases; bases with no gene match: 15. Germline V gene data show CDR1 as DFQATT and CDR2 as SNEGSKA (reference sequence). The CDR3 sequence is 17 residues long. The CDR3 is CSAQLPGGRRSYNEQFF. The CDR3 nucleotides read TGCAGTGCCCAGTTGCCGGGAGGACGTCGATCCTACAATGAGCAGTTCTTC.

The gene calls are TRBV3-1 and TRBJ2-5; 9 bases are a match to TRBD2. CDR3 size: 15 residues. Germline CDR1 and CDR2: LGHDT and YNNKEL (reference sequence). V lost 4 bases, J lost 7 bases, and 10 bases stayed unmatched. CDR3: CASSPPTSGVGTQYF. The CDR3 nucleotides are TGTGCCAGCAGCCCACCGACTAGCGGCGTGGGGACCCAGTACTTC.

This clonotype was detected only a few times. The chain uses TRBV6-2 or TRBV6-3 and TRBJ2-3, with 7 bases identical to TRBD2. The CDR3 has 15 residues. Unmatched junction bases numbered 10, after V lost 7 bases and J lost 3 bases. CDR1 and CDR2 (germline): MNHEY, SVGEGT. DNA for the CDR3: TGTGCCAGCAAGGGCCGGCTAGCGGTAACAGATACGCAGTATTTT. Encoded protein: CASKGRLAVTDTQYF.

This clonotype was recorded many times. The rearrangement uses TRBV5-6 and TRBJ2-5; D unresolved. The CDR3 extends over 14 amino acids. V was pared by 4 bases and J by 5 bases, with 15 bases between. Per germline, CDR1 SGHDT and CDR2 YYEEEE. The CDR3 protein is CASSPRSSWETQYF. CDR3 coding DNA: TGTGCCAGCAGCCCGCGGAGTAGCTGGGAGACCCAGTACTTC.

This clonotype was observed at least ten times. This sequence joins TRBV2 and TRBJ2-4; 9 bases are shared with TRBD1. Germline CDR1 is SNHLY and CDR2 is FYNNEI. Trimming cost V 7 bases and J 11 bases; bases outside gene matches: 9. The CDR3 is 13 residues long. CDR3 bases: TGTGCCAGCAATCCGGGACAGGGAAGTCTTCAGTACTTC. It codes for CASNPGQGSLQYF.

This clonotype was picked up many times. The rearrangement joins TRBV24-1 to TRBJ2-1, with a weak D call TRBD2 (5 bases). Germline assignment: CDR1 KGHDR and CDR2 SFDVKD. The V end was cut by 3 bases, the J end by 0 bases, with 14 bases between. The CDR3 sequence is 17 residues long. The CDR3 spells CATSDPLVSSSYNEQFF. As DNA, the CDR3 is TGTGCCACCAGTGATCCACTAGTGTCGAGCTCCTACAATGAGCAGTTCTTC.

The sample holds many counts of this clonotype. The chain uses TRBV2 and TRBJ1-5, with TRBD1 matching 10 bases. The germline V gene has CDR1 SNHLY and CDR2 FYNNEI. J gave up 0 bases and V 6 bases, and 11 bases lay outside the gene matches. This CDR3 is 18 amino acids long. The CDR3 protein is CASRPPGQGTYSNQPQHF. CDR3 coding DNA: TGTGCCAGCAGACCGCCGGGACAGGGGACTTATAGCAATCAGCCCCAGCATTTT.

This clonotype occurred many times. The J gene is TRBJ1-5, the V gene TRBV6-1; 10 bases are shared with TRBD1. The CDR3 has 15 amino acids. V lost 4 bases and J lost 6; bases outside the gene matches: 6. Looked up from germline, CDR1 is MNHNS and CDR2 is SASEGT. In DNA form, the CDR3 reads TGTGCCAGCAGTGCGACAGGGGGCTTGGGTCAGCCCCAGCATTTT. Translating gives CASSATGGLGQPQHF.

This clonotype turned up a few times. The chain's CDR3 is CASSWGTGALNQPQHF. The CDR3 DNA is TGTGCCAGCAGCTGGGGGACAGGGGCTCTTAATCAGCCCCAGCATTTT. This chain connects TRBV5-6 to TRBJ1-5, with 10 nucleotides matching TRBD1. V shed 3 bases, J shed 4 bases, and the junction held 7 bases outside the gene matches. This CDR3 spans 16 amino acids. From germline, CDR1 is SGHDT and CDR2 YYEEEE. The full variable domain, rest sourced from reference TRBV5-6 and TRBJ1-5, is DAGVTQSPTHLIKTRGQQVTLRCSPKSGHDTVSWYQQALGQGPQFIFQYYEEEERQRGNFPDRFSGHQFPNYSSELNVNALLLGDSALYLCASSWGTGALNQPQHFGDGTRLSIL.

The chain recombines TRBV27 with TRBJ2-1; perhaps TRBD2 as D (6 bases). Deletions cut 11 bases from V and 0 bases from J, with 17 bases between. This CDR3 has 15 residues. Germline values: CDR1 MNHEY, CDR2 SMNVEV (reference sequence). CDR3 in amino acids: CARKQLAGSYNEQFF. The CDR3 DNA reads as TGTGCCCGCAAACAACTAGCTGGCTCCTACAATGAGCAGTTCTTC.

The chain recombines TRBV7-3 with TRBJ2-4; 10 bases are a match to TRBD2. Germline V gene lookup returns CDR1 SGHTA and CDR2 FQGTGA. CDR3 length: 18 residues. The junction had 11 bases not matched to a gene; V was cut back by 5 bases and J by 1 base. The CDR3 here is CASSPSFLSGRAKNIQYF. CDR3 DNA sequence: TGTGCCAGCAGCCCCTCCTTCCTTAGCGGGAGGGCCAAAAACATTCAGTACTTC. The full variable domain, its missing parts supplied by reference TRBV7-3 and TRBJ2-4, is GAGVSQTPSNKVTEKGKYVELRCDPISGHTALYWYRQSLGQGPEFLIYFQGTGAADDSGLPNDRFFAVRPEGSVSTLKIQRTERGDSAVYLCASSPSFLSGRAKNIQYFGAGTRLSVL.

In its sample, this clonotype was seen a few times. The J gene is TRBJ2-2, the V gene TRBV24-1, with D unresolved. Trimming stripped 4 bases from V and 4 bases from J, with 9 bases between. In germline, CDR1 is KGHDR, CDR2 SFDVKD. This CDR3 region has 14 residues. The CDR3 here is CATSERTPTGELFF. The CDR3 DNA is TGTGCCACCAGTGAACGGACGCCCACCGGGGAGCTGTTTTTT.